This T cell receptor beta chain was sequenced in a study of cytomegalovirus exposure and HLA in healthy donors. Study conclusions and caveats: Several of the most significant clusters were apparently associated with common viral pathogens in a later analysis. Information on immune exposure was restricted to one variable (CMV serostatus). Most TCR sequences were rare, but some public TCRs occurred in many donors. Associated with HLA alleles at 0.05 false discovery rate in a later analysis were fewer than 20,000 TCR beta sequences.

13 Jbeta primers and 60 Vbeta primers were used for the PCR. Sequencing was performed with immunoSEQ multiplex PCR; in TCRdb, only in-frame clones are kept and a portion is missing. This table has approximately 90,000 clones, approximately 63% appearing once. On this clone: What it recognizes is unknown.

Germline CDR1 reads MDHEN; CDR2 reads SYDVKM. The CDR3 runs to 13 residues. The ends were cut back, 7 bases at V and 5 bases at J, with 14 bases in the middle. This receptor was taken from a woman in her 30s in good health and CMV-seronegative. Sequenced: PBMCs. The chain combines TRBV28 with TRBJ1-2; a possible D gene is TRBD1 (5 bases). In DNA form, the CDR3 reads TGTGCCAGCACGATATCAGGGAAGTATGGCTACACCTTC. It encodes CASTISGKYGYTF.